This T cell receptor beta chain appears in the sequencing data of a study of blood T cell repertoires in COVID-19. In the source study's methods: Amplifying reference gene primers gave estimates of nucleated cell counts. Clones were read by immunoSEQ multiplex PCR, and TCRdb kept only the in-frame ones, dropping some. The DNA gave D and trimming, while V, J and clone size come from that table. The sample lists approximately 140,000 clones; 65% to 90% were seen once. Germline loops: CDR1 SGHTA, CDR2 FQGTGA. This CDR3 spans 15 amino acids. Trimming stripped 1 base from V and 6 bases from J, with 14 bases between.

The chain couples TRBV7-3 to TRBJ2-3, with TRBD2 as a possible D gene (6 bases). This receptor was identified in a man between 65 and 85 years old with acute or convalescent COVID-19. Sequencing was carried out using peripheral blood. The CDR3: CASSLRAGRPDTQYF. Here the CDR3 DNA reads TGTGCCAGCAGCTTAAGGGCGGGAAGACCTGATACGCAGTATTTT.